This TCR beta chain appears in the sequencing data of a study of T cell changes during pregnancy in multiple sclerosis. Germline CDR1 and CDR2: LNHDA and SQIVND (reference sequence). This CDR3 is 17 amino acids long. J gave up 4 bases and V 5 bases, and 13 bases lay outside the gene matches. Clones were read by immunoSEQ multiplex PCR, and TCRdb kept only the in-frame ones, dropping some. The repertoire holds some 40,000 clones, around 94% seen once, with roughly 8% in the top ten. Sequencing was performed on CD8+ T cells from peripheral blood mononuclear cells, taken in the third trimester of pregnancy. The chain employs TRBV19 and TRBJ2-5, with 10 bases that match TRBD2. This receptor was obtained from a female donor with multiple sclerosis, enrolled in a pregnancy study. The CDR3 spells CASSPSSGGVWVETQYF. CDR3 DNA sequence: TGTGCCAGTAGTCCGTCAAGCGGGGGGGTTTGGGTAGAGACCCAGTACTTC.